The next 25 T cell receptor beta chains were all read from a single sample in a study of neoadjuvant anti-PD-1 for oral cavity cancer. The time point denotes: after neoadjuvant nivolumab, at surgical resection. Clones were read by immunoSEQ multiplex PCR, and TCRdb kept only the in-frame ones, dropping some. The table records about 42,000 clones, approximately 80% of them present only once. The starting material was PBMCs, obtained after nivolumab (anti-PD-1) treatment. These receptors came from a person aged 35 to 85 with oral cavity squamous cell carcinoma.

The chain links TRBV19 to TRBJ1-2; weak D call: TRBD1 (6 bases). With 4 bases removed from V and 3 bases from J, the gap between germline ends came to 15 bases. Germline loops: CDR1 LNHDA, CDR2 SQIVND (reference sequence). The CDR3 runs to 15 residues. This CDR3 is CASSTRTGGHYGYTF. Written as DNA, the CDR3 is TGTGCCAGTAGTACCCGGACGGGGGGGCACTATGGCTACACCTTC.

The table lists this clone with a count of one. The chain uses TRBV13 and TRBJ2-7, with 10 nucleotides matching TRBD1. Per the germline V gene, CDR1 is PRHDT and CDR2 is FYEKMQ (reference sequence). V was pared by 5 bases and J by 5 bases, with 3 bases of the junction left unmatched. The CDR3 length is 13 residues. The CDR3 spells CASSRDRGNEQYF. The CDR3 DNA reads TGTGCCAGCAGCCGGGACAGGGGCAACGAGCAGTACTTC.

The CDR3 region has the DNA TGTGCCAGCAGCTCAGGGACAGCCGACTTTCTTAGGGGCTACACCTTC. This sequence encodes CASSSGTADFLRGYTF. V gene TRBV7-8 combines with J gene TRBJ1-2; 7 bases fit TRBD1. CDR1 and CDR2 (germline): SGHVS, FQNEAQ. The CDR3 totals 16 residues. Trimming cost V 4 bases and J 8 bases; bases outside gene matches: 16.

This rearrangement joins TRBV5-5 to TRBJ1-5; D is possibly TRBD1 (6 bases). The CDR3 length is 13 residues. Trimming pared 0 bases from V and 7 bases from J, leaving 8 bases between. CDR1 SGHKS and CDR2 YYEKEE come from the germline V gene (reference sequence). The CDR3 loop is CASSLETGQPQHF. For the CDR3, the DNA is TGTGCCAGCAGCTTGGAGACAGGCCAGCCCCAGCATTTT.

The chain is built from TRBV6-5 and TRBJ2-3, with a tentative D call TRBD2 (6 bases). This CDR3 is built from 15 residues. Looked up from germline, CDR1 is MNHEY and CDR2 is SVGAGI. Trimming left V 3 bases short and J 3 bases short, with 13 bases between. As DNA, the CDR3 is TGTGCCAGCAGTTATCGACTAGTCGGGACAGATACGCAGTATTTT. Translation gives CASSYRLVGTDTQYF.

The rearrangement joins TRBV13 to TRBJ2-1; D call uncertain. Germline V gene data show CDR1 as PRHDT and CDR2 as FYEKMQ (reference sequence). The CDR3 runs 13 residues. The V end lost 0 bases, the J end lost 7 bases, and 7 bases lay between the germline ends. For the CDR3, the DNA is TGTGCCAGCAGCTTAGGGGGCCGGAATGAGCAGTTCTTC. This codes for CASSLGGRNEQFF.

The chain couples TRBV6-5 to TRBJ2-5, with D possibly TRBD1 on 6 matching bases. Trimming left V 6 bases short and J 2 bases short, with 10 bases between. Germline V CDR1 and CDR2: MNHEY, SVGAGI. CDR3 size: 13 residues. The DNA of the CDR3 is TGTGCCAGCAGACCTCAGGGGCAAGAGACCCAGTACTTC. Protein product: CASRPQGQETQYF.

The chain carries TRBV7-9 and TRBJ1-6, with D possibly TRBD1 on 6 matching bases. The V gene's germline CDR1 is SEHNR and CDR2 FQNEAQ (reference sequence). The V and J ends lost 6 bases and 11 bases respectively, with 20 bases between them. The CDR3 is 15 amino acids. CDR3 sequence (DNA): TGTGCCAGCAGTTCAAGCCAGGGGTCTAGAGCACCCCTCCACTTT. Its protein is CASSSSQGSRAPLHF.

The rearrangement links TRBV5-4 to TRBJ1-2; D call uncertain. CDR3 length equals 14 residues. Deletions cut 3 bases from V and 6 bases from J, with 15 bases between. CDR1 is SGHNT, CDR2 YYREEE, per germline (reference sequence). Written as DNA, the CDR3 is TGTGCCAGCAGCTCTACGTCAGTGGGTAATGGCTACACCTTC. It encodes CASSSTSVGNGYTF.

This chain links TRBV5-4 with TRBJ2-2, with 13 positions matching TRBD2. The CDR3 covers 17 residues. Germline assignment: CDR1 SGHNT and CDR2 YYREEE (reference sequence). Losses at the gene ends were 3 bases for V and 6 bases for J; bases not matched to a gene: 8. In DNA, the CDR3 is TGTGCCAGCAGCTCCGGGACTAGCGGGATACTGGCCGGGGAGCTGTTTTTT. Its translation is CASSSGTSGILAGELFF.

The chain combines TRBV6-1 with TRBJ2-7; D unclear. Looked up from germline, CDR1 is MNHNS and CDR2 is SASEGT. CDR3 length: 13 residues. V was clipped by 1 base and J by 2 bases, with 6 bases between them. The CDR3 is CASSEGPPYEQYF. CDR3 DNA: TGTGCCAGCAGTGAAGGGCCTCCCTACGAGCAGTACTTC.

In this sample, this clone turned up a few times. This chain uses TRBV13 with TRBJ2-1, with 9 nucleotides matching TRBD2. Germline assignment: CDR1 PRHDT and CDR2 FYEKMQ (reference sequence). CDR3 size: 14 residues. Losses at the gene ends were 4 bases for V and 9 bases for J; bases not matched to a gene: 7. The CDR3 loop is CASSSIAGATEQFF. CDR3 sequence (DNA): TGTGCCAGCAGCTCTATAGCGGGAGCCACTGAGCAGTTCTTC.

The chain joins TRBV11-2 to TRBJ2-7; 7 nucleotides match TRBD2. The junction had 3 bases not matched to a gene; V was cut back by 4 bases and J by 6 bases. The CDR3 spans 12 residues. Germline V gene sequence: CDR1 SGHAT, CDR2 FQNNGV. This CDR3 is CASSSTSVEQYF. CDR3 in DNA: TGTGCCAGCAGCTCTACTAGCGTCGAGCAGTACTTC.

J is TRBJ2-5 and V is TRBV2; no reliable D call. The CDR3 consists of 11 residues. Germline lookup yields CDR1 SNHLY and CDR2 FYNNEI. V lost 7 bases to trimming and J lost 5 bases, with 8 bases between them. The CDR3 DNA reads TGTGCCAGCACTATTCGCGAGACCCAGTACTTC. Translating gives CASTIRETQYF.

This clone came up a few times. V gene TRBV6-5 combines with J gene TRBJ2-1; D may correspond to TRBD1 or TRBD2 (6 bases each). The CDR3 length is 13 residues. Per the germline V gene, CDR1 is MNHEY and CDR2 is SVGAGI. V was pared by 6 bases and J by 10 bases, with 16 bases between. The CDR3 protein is CASRSTGAKEQFF. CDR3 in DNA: TGTGCCAGCAGGTCCACGGGGGCCAAGGAGCAGTTCTTC.

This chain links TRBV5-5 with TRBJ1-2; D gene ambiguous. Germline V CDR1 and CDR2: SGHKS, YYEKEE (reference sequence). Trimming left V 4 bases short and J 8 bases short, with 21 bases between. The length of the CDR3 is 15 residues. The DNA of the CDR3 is TGTGCCAGCAGCCCTGGTAGAGGGCGGGCAGAAGGCTACACCTTC. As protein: CASSPGRGRAEGYTF. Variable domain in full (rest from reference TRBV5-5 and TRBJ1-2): DAGVTQSPTHLIKTRGQQVTLRCSPISGHKSVSWYQQVLGQGPQFIFQYYEKEERGRGNFPDRFSARQFPNYSSELNVNALLLGDSALYLCASSPGRGRAEGYTFGSGTRLTVV.

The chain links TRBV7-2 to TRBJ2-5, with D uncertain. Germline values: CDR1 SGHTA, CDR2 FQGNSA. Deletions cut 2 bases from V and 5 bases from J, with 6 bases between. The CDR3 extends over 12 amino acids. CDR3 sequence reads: CASSLRLETQYF. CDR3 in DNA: TGTGCCAGCAGCTTAAGGTTGGAGACCCAGTACTTC.

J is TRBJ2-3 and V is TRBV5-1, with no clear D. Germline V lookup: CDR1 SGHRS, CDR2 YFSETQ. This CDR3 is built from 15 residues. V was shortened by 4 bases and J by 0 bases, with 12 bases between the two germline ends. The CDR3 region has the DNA TGCGCCAGCAGCCGGGCCGGAGAGAGCACAGATACGCAGTATTTT. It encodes CASSRAGESTDTQYF.

The CDR3 DNA reads as TGTGCCAGCAGCTTGGCCGGGGCGCCCAAGTCCTACGAGCAGTACTTC. It translates to CASSLAGAPKSYEQYF. The chain has TRBV5-4 and TRBJ2-7; the D gene could be TRBD1 or TRBD2 (5 bases each). The CDR3 contains 16 residues. Germline V CDR1 and CDR2: SGHNT, YYREEE (reference sequence). Deletions cut 0 bases from V and 1 base from J, with 14 bases between.

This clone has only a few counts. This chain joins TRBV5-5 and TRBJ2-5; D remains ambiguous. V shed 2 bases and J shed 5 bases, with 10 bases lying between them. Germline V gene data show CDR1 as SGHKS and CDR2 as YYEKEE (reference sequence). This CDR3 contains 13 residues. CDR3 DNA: TGTGCCAGCAGCTTAGGCAGGATCGAGACCCAGTACTTC. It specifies CASSLGRIETQYF.

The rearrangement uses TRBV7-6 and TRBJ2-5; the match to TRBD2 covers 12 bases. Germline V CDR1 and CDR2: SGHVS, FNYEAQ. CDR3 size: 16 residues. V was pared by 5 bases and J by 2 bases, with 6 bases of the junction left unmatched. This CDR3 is CASSTKTSGRQETQYF. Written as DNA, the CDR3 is TGTGCCAGCAGCACAAAAACTAGCGGGAGGCAAGAGACCCAGTACTTC.

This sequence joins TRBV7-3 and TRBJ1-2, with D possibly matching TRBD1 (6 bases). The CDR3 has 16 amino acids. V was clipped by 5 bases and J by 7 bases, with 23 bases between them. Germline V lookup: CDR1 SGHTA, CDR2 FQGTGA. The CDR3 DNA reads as TGTGCCAGCAGCCCTCAGGACAGAGCTAACTATGGTGGCTACACCTTC. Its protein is CASSPQDRANYGGYTF.

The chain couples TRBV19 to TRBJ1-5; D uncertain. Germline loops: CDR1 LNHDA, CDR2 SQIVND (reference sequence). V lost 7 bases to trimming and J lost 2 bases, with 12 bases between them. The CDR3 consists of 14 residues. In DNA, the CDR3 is TGTGCCAGTAAGTCCTCGAGGGGCAATCAGCCCCAGCATTTT. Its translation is CASKSSRGNQPQHF.

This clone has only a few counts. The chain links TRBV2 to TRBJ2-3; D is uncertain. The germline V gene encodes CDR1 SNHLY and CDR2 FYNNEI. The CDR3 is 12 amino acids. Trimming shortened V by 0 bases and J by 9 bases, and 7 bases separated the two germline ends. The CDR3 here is CASSEAGATQYF. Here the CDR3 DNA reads TGTGCCAGCAGTGAAGCCGGAGCGACGCAGTATTTT.

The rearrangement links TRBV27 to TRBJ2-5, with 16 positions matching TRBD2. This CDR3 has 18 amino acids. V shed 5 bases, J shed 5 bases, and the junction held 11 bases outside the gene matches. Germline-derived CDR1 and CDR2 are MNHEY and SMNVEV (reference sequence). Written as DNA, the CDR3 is TGTGCCAGCAGTACTGCGGGACTAGCGGGAGGGCCAATGGAGACCCAGTACTTC. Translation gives CASSTAGLAGGPMETQYF.